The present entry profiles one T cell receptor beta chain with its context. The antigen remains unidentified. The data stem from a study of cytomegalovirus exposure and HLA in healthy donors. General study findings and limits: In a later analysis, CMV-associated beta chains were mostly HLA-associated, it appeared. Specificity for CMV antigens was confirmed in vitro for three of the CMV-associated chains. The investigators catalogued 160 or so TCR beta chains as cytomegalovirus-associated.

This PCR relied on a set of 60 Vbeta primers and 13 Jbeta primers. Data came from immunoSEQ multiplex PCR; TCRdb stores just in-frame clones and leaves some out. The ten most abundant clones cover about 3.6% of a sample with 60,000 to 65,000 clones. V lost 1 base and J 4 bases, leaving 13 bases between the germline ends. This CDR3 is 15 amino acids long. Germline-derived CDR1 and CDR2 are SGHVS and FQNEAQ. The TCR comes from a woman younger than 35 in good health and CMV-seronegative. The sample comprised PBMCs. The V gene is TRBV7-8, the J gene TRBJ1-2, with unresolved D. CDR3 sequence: CASSLGPSPSYGYTF. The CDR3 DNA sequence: TGTGCCAGCAGCTTAGGACCGTCTCCTAGCTATGGCTACACCTTC.